This TCR beta chain came from a study of blood T cell repertoires in COVID-19. Per the germline V gene, CDR1 is SGHDT and CDR2 is YYEEEE. Trimming removed 3 bases from V and 2 bases from J; junction bases left unmatched: 7. The CDR3 runs 15 residues. Profiled with immunoSEQ multiplex PCR; TCRdb holds only in-frame clones, not every one. Of 250,000 to 300,000 clones in the sample, more than 65% were seen once. Sequencing used peripheral blood. This TCR derives from a woman under 30 with acute or convalescent COVID-19. The chain has TRBV5-6 and TRBJ1-2; 7 bases align to TRBD1. The CDR3, as DNA: TGTGCCAGCAGCTGGGGCGTGACAGGGAACTATGGCTACACCTTC. Its translation: CASSWGVTGNYGYTF.